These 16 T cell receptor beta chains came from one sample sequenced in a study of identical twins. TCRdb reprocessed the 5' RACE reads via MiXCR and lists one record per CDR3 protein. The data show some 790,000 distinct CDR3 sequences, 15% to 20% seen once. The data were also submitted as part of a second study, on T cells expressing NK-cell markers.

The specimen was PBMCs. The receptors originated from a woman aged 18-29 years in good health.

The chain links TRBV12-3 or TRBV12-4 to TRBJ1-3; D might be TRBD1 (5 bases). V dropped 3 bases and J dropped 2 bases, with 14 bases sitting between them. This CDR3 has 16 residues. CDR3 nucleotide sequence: TGTGCCAGCAGTTTTCTCCGGGGCACTGCTGGAAACACCATATATTTT. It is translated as CASSFLRGTAGNTIYF.

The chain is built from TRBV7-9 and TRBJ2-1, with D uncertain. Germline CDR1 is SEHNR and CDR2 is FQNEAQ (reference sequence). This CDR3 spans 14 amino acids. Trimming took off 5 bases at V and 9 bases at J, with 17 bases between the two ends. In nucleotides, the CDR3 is TGTGCCAGCAGCCTCATACGAGGAGTAGGTGAGCAGTTCTTC. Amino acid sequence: CASSLIRGVGEQFF. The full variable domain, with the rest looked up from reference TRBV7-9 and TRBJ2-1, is DTGVSQNPRHKITKRGQNVTFRCDPISEHNRLYWYRQTLGQGPEFLTYFQNEAQLEKSRLLSDRFSAERPKGSFSTLEIQRTEQGDSAMYLCASSLIRGVGEQFFGPGTRLTVL.

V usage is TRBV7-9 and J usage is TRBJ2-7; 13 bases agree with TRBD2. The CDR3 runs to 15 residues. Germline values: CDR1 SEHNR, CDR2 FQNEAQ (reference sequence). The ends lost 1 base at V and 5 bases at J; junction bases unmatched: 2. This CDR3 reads CASSLGLAGGDEQYF. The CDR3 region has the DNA TGTGCCAGCAGCTTAGGACTAGCGGGAGGAGACGAGCAGTACTTC.

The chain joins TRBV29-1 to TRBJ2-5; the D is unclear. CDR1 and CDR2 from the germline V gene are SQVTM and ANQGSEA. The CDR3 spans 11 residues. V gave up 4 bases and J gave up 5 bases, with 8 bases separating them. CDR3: CSVGPRETQYF. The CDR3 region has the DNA TGCAGCGTTGGGCCCCGGGAGACCCAGTACTTC.

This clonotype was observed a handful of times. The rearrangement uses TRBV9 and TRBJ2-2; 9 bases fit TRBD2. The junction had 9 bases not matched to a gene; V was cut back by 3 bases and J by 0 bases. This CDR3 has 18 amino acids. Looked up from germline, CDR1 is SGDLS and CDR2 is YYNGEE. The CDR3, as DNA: TGTGCCAGCAGCGCCTGGGCTAGCGGGGCCGCGAACACCGGGGAGCTGTTTTTT. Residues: CASSAWASGAANTGELFF.

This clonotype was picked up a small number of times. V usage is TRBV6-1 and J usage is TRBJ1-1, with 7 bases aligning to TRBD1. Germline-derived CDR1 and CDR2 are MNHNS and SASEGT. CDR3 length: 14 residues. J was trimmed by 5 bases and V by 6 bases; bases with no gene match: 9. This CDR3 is CASRAGGEDTEAFF. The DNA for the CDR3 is TGTGCCAGCAGAGCAGGGGGGGAAGATACTGAAGCTTTCTTT.

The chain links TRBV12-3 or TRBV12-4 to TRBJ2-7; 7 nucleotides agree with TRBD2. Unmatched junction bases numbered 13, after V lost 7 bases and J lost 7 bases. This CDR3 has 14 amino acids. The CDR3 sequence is CASTKTSPPGEQYF. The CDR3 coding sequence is TGTGCCAGCACTAAGACTAGCCCGCCGGGGGAGCAGTACTTC.

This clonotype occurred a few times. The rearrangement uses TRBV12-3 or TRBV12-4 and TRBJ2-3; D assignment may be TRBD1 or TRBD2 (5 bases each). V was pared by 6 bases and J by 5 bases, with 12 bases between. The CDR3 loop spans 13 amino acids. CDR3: CASRGTPGDTQYF. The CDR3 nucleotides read TGTGCCAGCAGAGGGACCCCGGGAGATACGCAGTATTTT.

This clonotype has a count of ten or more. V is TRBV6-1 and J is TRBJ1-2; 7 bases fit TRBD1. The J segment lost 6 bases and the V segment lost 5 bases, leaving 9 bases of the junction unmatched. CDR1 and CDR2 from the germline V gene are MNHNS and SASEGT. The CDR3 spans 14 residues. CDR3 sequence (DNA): TGTGCCAGCAGTCGGACAGGATTTGACGATGGCTACACCTTC. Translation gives CASSRTGFDDGYTF.

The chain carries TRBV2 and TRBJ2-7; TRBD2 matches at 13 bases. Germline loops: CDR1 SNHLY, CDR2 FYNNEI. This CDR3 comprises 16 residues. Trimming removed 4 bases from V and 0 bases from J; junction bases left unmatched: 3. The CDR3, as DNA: TGTGCCAGCAGTGGACTAGCGGGAGGTCCCTCCTACGAGCAGTACTTC. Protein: CASSGLAGGPSYEQYF.

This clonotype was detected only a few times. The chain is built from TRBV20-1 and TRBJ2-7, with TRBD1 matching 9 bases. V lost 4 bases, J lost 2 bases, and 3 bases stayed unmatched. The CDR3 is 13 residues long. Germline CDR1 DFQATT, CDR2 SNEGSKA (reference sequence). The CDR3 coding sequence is TGCAGTGCTAAAAGGACAGGGGCCTACGAGCAGTACTTC. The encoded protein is CSAKRTGAYEQYF.

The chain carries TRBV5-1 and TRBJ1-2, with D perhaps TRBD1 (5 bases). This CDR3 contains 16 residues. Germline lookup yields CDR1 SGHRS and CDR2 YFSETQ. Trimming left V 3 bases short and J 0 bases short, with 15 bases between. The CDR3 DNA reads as TGCGCCAGCAGCTGGGGCTCATCTACAGCTAACTATGGCTACACCTTC. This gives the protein CASSWGSSTANYGYTF.

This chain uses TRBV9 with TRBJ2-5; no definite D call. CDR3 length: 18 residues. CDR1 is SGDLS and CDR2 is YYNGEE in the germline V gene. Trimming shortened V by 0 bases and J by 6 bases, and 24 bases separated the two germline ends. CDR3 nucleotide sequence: TGTGCCAGCAGCGTAGATGGTGGGTCTAGAGGTGCGATGCAGACCCAGTACTTC. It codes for CASSVDGGSRGAMQTQYF.

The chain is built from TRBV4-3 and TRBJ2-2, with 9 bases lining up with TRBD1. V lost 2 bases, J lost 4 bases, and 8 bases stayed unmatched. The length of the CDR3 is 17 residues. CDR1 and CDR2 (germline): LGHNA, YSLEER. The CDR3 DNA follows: TGCGCCAGCAGCCAAAGTCTCGGGACAGGGTTCACCGGGGAGCTGTTTTTT. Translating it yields CASSQSLGTGFTGELFF.

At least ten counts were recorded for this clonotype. The CDR3 DNA reads as TGTGCCAGCAGCCCGGACTCTTCCTACAATGAGCAGTTCTTC. Translating it yields CASSPDSSYNEQFF. V usage is TRBV3-1 and J usage is TRBJ2-1; perhaps TRBD2 as D (5 bases). The germline V gene encodes CDR1 LGHDT and CDR2 YNNKEL (reference sequence). The CDR3 is 14 amino acids. Trimming shortened V by 4 bases and J by 1 base, and 8 bases separated the two germline ends.

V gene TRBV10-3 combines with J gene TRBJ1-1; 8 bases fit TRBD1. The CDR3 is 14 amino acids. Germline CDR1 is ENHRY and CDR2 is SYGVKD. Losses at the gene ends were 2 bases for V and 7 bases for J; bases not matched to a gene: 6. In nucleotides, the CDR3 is TGTGCCATCAGTGAGAGGGTTGGACAGGGTGAAGCTTTCTTT. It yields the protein CAISERVGQGEAFF.